The 7 T cell receptor beta chains reported below all come from one sample, sequenced in a study of OX40 agonist ivuxolimab in advanced cancers. The repertoire was sequenced with immunoSEQ multiplex PCR; TCRdb's copy has only in-frame clones and lacks some. The data show 85,000 to 100,000 clones, 94% seen once. This sample comprised CD4+ or CD8+ T cells sorted from blood, obtained in a trial of the OX40 agonist ivuxolimab. The source of these receptors is an adult with an advanced solid tumor such as melanoma, head and neck, liver or kidney cancer.

The chain couples TRBV19 to TRBJ2-7; TRBD1 agrees at 9 bases. V lost 11 bases to trimming and J lost 2 bases; unmatched junction nucleotides: 13. The CDR3 contains 15 residues. Germline lookup yields CDR1 LNHDA and CDR2 SQIVND (reference sequence). The CDR3 DNA reads as TGTGCCTCAAAGAGGGGGACAGGGATCACCTACGAGCAGTACTTC. Its protein product is CASKRGTGITYEQYF.

The J gene is TRBJ1-1, the V gene TRBV6-5; D ambiguous. V dropped 6 bases and J dropped 0 bases, with 11 bases sitting between them. CDR1 is MNHEY and CDR2 is SVGAGI in the germline V gene. This CDR3 comprises 14 residues. CDR3 protein: CASSPGRMNTEAFF. DNA of the CDR3: TGTGCCAGCAGCCCAGGAAGAATGAACACTGAAGCTTTCTTT.

The genes are TRBV5-5 and TRBJ2-7; no reliable D call. The CDR3 has 14 residues. Germline V CDR1 and CDR2: SGHKS, YYEKEE (reference sequence). Trimming pared 1 base from V and 0 bases from J, leaving 8 bases between. The CDR3 DNA reads TGTGCCAGCAGCTTGAACCCTAGCTCCTACGAGCAGTACTTC. As protein: CASSLNPSSYEQYF.

The J gene is TRBJ1-3, the V gene TRBV19, with D unresolved. V shed 4 bases and J shed 3 bases, with 16 bases lying between them. This CDR3 region has 16 residues. Germline V gives CDR1 LNHDA, CDR2 SQIVND (reference sequence). CDR3 DNA sequence: TGTGCCAGTAGTACCGCGTTTTGGGAGAGTGGAAACACCATATATTTT. Translating gives CASSTAFWESGNTIYF.

V and J are TRBV7-9 and TRBJ2-7; no definite D call. This CDR3 region has 13 residues. Germline CDR1 SEHNR, CDR2 FQNEAQ (reference sequence). The ends were cut back, 1 base at V and 5 bases at J, with 9 bases in the middle. This chain's CDR3 is CASSLDAGDEQYF. CDR3 DNA sequence: TGTGCCAGCAGCTTAGATGCTGGGGACGAGCAGTACTTC.

This clone was observed a single time. The DNA of the CDR3 is TGCGCCAGCAGCCAAGAAGGGCAGGGGAACACTGAAGCTTTCTTT. This sequence encodes CASSQEGQGNTEAFF. The rearrangement links TRBV4-1 to TRBJ1-1; tentatively, D is TRBD1 (5 bases). The CDR3 totals 15 residues. The V gene's germline CDR1 is MGHRA and CDR2 YSYEKL. Trimming left V 0 bases short and J 1 base short, with 9 bases between.

For this clone: The sample carries other DNA sequences with the same CDR3. The V and J genes are TRBV7-6 and TRBJ1-1; D gene unclear. V was trimmed by 1 base and J by 8 bases, leaving 5 bases between them. Germline V gene lookup returns CDR1 SGHVS and CDR2 FNYEAQ. This CDR3 has 11 amino acids. The CDR3 loop is CASSLGREAFF. The CDR3, as DNA: TGTGCCAGCAGCTTAGGTCGGGAAGCTTTCTTT. Full variable domain (rest looked up from reference TRBV7-6 and TRBJ1-1): GAGVSQSPRYKVTKRGQDVALRCDPISGHVSLYWYRQALGQGPEFLTYFNYEAQQDKSGLPNDRFSAERPEGSISTLTIQRTEQRDSAMYRCASSLGREAFFGQGTRLTVV.